This T cell receptor (beta chain) appears in the sequencing data of a study of human T cells and chemical hapten exposure. Time point specified: pre-sensitization, week 0. The treatment: therapeutic diphenylcyclopropenone sensitization with weekly scalp DPC. A few counts support this clonotype. Its antigen is not identified. Unique molecular identifiers were affixed to discrete cDNA molecules within the library. TCRdb reprocessed the RACE reads via MiXCR and lists one record per CDR3 protein. Of around 56,000 distinct CDR3 sequences listed, over 9% were seen once; the top ten hold around 9.6%. General observations from the study: Significantly greater numbers of large CDR3 similarity clusters came from expanded TCRs than from controls.

The source was whole blood, collected in connection with sensitization to the hapten diphenylcyclopropenone (DPC). The TCR was taken from a man aged 40-55 years with alopecia areata. Some clones in this sample may be carry-over from other donors' samples.

CDR3: CASSHYGRRTDTQYF. The CDR3 nucleotides read TGTGCCAGCAGCCATTACGGGAGGAGGACAGATACGCAGTATTTT. V is TRBV11-2 and J is TRBJ2-3; TRBD2 agrees at 7 bases. After removal of 5 bases from V and 3 bases from J, the junction contained 8 bases not matched to a gene. This CDR3 is 15 amino acids long. Per germline, CDR1 SGHAT and CDR2 FQNNGV.